The 2 T cell receptor beta chains given below trace back to one sample, sequenced in a study of shared clonotypes between healthy human individuals. Using immunoSEQ multiplex PCR, the repertoire was profiled, and TCRdb retains in-frame clones only, with some absent. The sample carries approximately 2.5 million clones, 93% recorded once. Sequencing used naive CD4+ T cells from PBMCs. The sample's subset: CD45RA+ positively selected. All receptors come from a young man in good health. Some clones in this sample may be carry-over from other donors' samples.

The rearrangement uses TRBV5-1 and TRBJ2-7, with a possible D match to TRBD2 (7 bases). V dropped 4 bases and J dropped 5 bases, with 16 bases sitting between them. Germline V gene data show CDR1 as SGHRS and CDR2 as YFSETQ. The length of the CDR3 is 14 residues. The CDR3 here is CASSPYPGGDEQYF. In DNA, the CDR3 is TGCGCCAGCAGCCCTTACCCGGGGGGCGACGAGCAGTACTTC.

The chain combines TRBV25-1 with TRBJ1-1; D possibly corresponds to TRBD1 (6 bases). V was clipped by 10 bases and J by 12 bases, with 21 bases between them. The CDR3 consists of 12 residues. Germline V CDR1 and CDR2: MGHDK, SYGVNS. The CDR3 sequence: CATSEGGFLTFF. Here the CDR3 DNA reads TGTGCCACCTCCGAAGGGGGTTTTCTGACTTTCTTT.